This T cell receptor (beta chain) emerged from a study of blood T cell repertoires in COVID-19. About the study: Both acute and convalescent COVID-19 samples were obtained from the United States, Italy and Spain. T cells, B-cell-depleted T cells, or PBMCs provided the cDNA or gDNA that served as material.

Original processing methods: Using reference gene primer amplification, nucleated cell counts were estimated. TCRdb keeps only in-frame clones here, not all; method: immunoSEQ multiplex PCR. V and J calls and clone size are as listed in that table; D and trimming were resolved from the DNA. The sample has 210,000 or so clones, almost 90% seen once. V dropped 5 bases and J dropped 4; count of bases not matched to a gene: 4. Germline CDR1 and CDR2: MNHEY and SMNVEV (reference sequence). CDR3 length: 15 residues. J is TRBJ2-2 and V is TRBV27, with 10 bases lining up with TRBD1. The clonotype was recovered from a man aged 18 to 35 with active or convalescent COVID-19. Sequenced material: peripheral blood. CDR3 sequence (DNA): TGTGCCAGCAGTCCCGGACAGGGGGGCACCGGGGAGCTGTTTTTT. This codes for CASSPGQGGTGELFF.